Below, 11 T cell receptor beta chains from the same sample are listed, as sequenced in a study of tumor-infiltrating lymphocytes in primary liver carcinoma. Co-extraction of both nucleic acids (RNA and DNA) used about 20-34 mg of unsorted bulk tissue. The investigators made TCR beta cDNA from around 530 ng total RNA, using a constant-region primer. Slightly modified ARM-PCR served as the procedure for the TCR beta libraries. These libraries came from three rounds of nested multiplex PCR. Forward primers for TRBV1-TRBV30 and a C-beta reverse primer served the first two PCR rounds, at 10 cycles each. From the multiplex PCR reads, TCRdb called clonotypes with MiXCR, one entry per CDR3 protein. The data hold about 120,000 distinct CDR3 sequences, with roughly three fifths observed a single time. Sequencing was done on a sample of liver tumor tissue from sampling region 1. As for subset: tumor region T1, superior pole. These receptors all come from a woman aged 55-69 years with primary liver carcinoma and hepatitis B virus infection.

A few counts support this clonotype. A read error may be the cause here, since a much bigger clone is one base away. This sequence joins TRBV6-6 and TRBJ2-6, with D perhaps matching TRBD1 or TRBD2 (6 bases each). The CDR3 runs to 20 residues. Germline-derived CDR1 and CDR2 are MNHNY and SVGAGI (reference sequence). CDR3 loop: CASSYTYYTEGDSGANVMTF. CDR3 coding DNA: TGTGCCAGCAGTTACACCTATTACACGGAGGGGGACTCTGGGGCCAACGTCATGACTTTC.

Comment on this clonotype: This may arise from a read error, as a much more abundant clone is one base away. The J gene is TRBJ1-1, the V gene TRBV5-5; 7 bases are a match to TRBD1. V gave up 2 bases and J gave up 5 bases; unmatched junction bases: 9. The CDR3 has 15 amino acids. The germline gives CDR1 SGHKS, CDR2 YYEKEE (reference sequence). The CDR3 DNA is TGTGCCAGCAGCTTTGGACCCAGGGGGAAGACTGAAGCTTTCTTT. It is translated as CASSFGPRGKTEAFF.

This clonotype was observed a single time. A clone one base away is much larger, so this may be a read error. V gene TRBV6-1 combines with J gene TRBJ2-1; 7 nucleotides align to TRBD1. V shed 3 bases and J 3 bases; nucleotides not matched to a gene: 5. CDR1 is MNHNS and CDR2 is SASEGT in the germline V gene. This CDR3 comprises 15 residues. Written as DNA, the CDR3 is TGTGCCAGCAGTGACGGGACAGCCATCTACAATGAGCAGTTCTTC. Its protein product is CASSDGTAIYNEQFF.

V gene TRBV6-5 combines with J gene TRBJ2-7; maybe TRBD1 (5 bases). The germline V and J ends were trimmed by 5 bases and 2 bases, with 13 bases remaining between them. Germline-derived CDR1 and CDR2 are MNHEY and SVGAGI. CDR3 length: 14 residues. DNA of the CDR3: TGTGCCAGCAGTCAACAGGTGTCAACCTACGAGCAGTACTTC. As protein: CASSQQVSTYEQYF.

This clonotype appeared many times. This chain's CDR3 is CASSQPNRGETQYF. CDR3 DNA sequence: TGTGCCAGCAGCCAACCTAACAGGGGAGAGACCCAGTACTTC. The genes are TRBV5-4 and TRBJ2-5, with 7 bases aligning to TRBD1. This CDR3 contains 14 residues. Germline V CDR1 and CDR2: SGHNT, YYREEE (reference sequence). After removal of 4 bases from V and 4 bases from J, the junction contained 7 bases not matched to a gene.

This chain connects TRBV24-1 to TRBJ2-7; 9 nucleotides agree with TRBD1. The V gene's germline CDR1 is KGHDR and CDR2 SFDVKD. The CDR3 sequence is 16 residues long. J gave up 0 bases and V 4 bases, and 6 bases lay outside the gene matches. The CDR3 protein is CATSDAGQGSSYEQYF. Here the CDR3 DNA reads TGTGCCACCAGTGACGCTGGACAGGGGAGCTCCTACGAGCAGTACTTC.

To note about this clonotype: One junction end disagrees with the germline gene, perhaps due to a read error. The V gene is TRBV11-2, the J gene TRBJ2-7, with 8 bases fitting TRBD2. There are 18 residues in the CDR3. The germline V gene encodes CDR1 SGHAT and CDR2 FQNNGV. CDR3 bases: TGTACCAGCAGCTTAGATTGGGTTAGTCTAGCGGGTCCCTACGGGCAGTACTTC. Translating it yields CTSSLDWVSLAGPYGQYF.

This clonotype was seen repeatedly, ten times or more. The rearrangement uses TRBV6-6 and TRBJ2-7, with D possibly matching TRBD2 (5 bases). Germline V gene lookup returns CDR1 MNHNY and CDR2 SVGAGI (reference sequence). With 3 bases removed from V and 7 bases from J, the gap between germline ends came to 16 bases. The CDR3 consists of 14 residues. CDR3 in DNA: TGTGCCAGCAGTTATGGCCCTAGCAGACCTGAGCAGTACTTC. Protein sequence: CASSYGPSRPEQYF.

A word on this clonotype: A much larger clone sits a single nucleotide away, making a read error possible. This rearrangement joins TRBV4-2 to TRBJ2-3; 10 positions agree with TRBD1. Germline V gene sequence: CDR1 LGHNA, CDR2 YNFKEQ. This CDR3 comprises 17 residues. In nucleotides, the CDR3 is TGTGCCAGCAGCACCCGGGACAGGGGAGGAGGCACAGATACGCAGTTTTTT. This translates into CASSTRDRGGGTDTQFF.

In regard to this clonotype: A much bigger clone sits one base away, suggesting this may be a read error. The V call is TRBV29-1, the J call TRBJ1-2; D is perhaps TRBD1 (6 bases). Trimming stripped 6 bases from V and 7 bases from J, with 18 bases between. The CDR3 length is 13 residues. Germline loops: CDR1 SQVTM, CDR2 ANQGSEA. CDR3 sequence (DNA): TGCAGCGTGGACGAAGACAGGACTGCTGGCTACACCTTC. Its translation is CSVDEDRTAGYTF.

The V gene is TRBV11-2, the J gene TRBJ2-3, with 8 positions matching TRBD2. The germline gives CDR1 SGHAT, CDR2 FQNNGV. The ends lost 10 bases at V and 4 bases at J; junction bases unmatched: 13. This CDR3 has 15 residues. The CDR3 here is CANRPSGGSADTQYF. CDR3 nucleotides: TGTGCCAACAGGCCCTCGGGAGGGAGCGCAGATACGCAGTATTTT.